These 27 T cell receptor beta chains originate from one sample sequenced in a study of T cell responses to AZD1222 COVID-19 vaccine. Using immunoSEQ multiplex PCR, the repertoire was profiled, and TCRdb retains in-frame clones only, with some absent. The sample includes about 150,000 clones, around 92% seen only once; the top ten take 1.3% to 1.5%. The material sequenced was peripheral blood, taken on day 0 of AZD1222 vaccination. These receptors were collected from an adult in good health.

V usage is TRBV6-5 and J usage is TRBJ2-1; D is possibly TRBD1 (6 bases). Trimming stripped 6 bases from V and 5 bases from J, with 11 bases between. The germline V gene has CDR1 MNHEY and CDR2 SVGAGI. This CDR3 is 13 amino acids long. CDR3 sequence: CASRTGQHNEQFF. CDR3 coding DNA: TGTGCCAGCAGAACTGGACAGCACAATGAGCAGTTCTTC.

V usage is TRBV28 and J usage is TRBJ1-2; no clear D gene. Germline lookup yields CDR1 MDHEN and CDR2 SYDVKM. Trimming took off 3 bases at V and 4 bases at J, with 12 bases between the two ends. The CDR3 loop spans 14 amino acids. The CDR3: CASSFLASTYGYTF. The CDR3 nucleotides read TGTGCCAGCAGTTTCTTAGCCAGCACCTATGGCTACACCTTC.

The chain is built from TRBV4-1 and TRBJ2-1; tentatively, D is TRBD2 (5 bases). The CDR3 consists of 15 residues. V was trimmed by 3 bases and J by 3 bases, leaving 12 bases between them. Looked up from germline, CDR1 is MGHRA and CDR2 is YSYEKL. CDR3 sequence reads: CASSHLARNYNEQFF. DNA of the CDR3: TGCGCCAGCAGCCATCTAGCTCGGAACTACAATGAGCAGTTCTTC.

Details on this clone: Additional DNA sequences in this sample encode the identical CDR3. The chain links TRBV12-3 or TRBV12-4 to TRBJ1-2, with unresolved D. Trimming stripped 3 bases from V and 1 base from J, with 6 bases between. CDR3 length: 13 amino acids. The CDR3 coding sequence is TGTGCCAGCAGTTTGCTGGGTAACTATGGCTACACCTTC. Its translation: CASSLLGNYGYTF.

The rearrangement links TRBV7-9 to TRBJ1-4; no clear D. This CDR3 is built from 16 residues. Germline V gives CDR1 SEHNR, CDR2 FQNEAQ (reference sequence). V gave up 5 bases and J gave up 4 bases, with 17 bases separating them. The CDR3 DNA sequence: TGTGCCAGCAGCCCCCAAGAGGGTCGAGGTAATGAAAAACTGTTTTTT. Protein sequence: CASSPQEGRGNEKLFF.

This sequence joins TRBV3-1 (or the pseudogene TRBV3-2) and TRBJ1-1; a possible D gene is TRBD1 (5 bases). The V gene's germline CDR1 is LGHDT and CDR2 YNNKEL (reference sequence). V dropped 4 bases and J dropped 1 base, with 13 bases sitting between them. The CDR3 loop spans 15 amino acids. Written as DNA, the CDR3 is TGTGCCAGCAGCCTCATCGGCAGGGCGAACACTGAAGCTTTCTTT. Translated: CASSLIGRANTEAFF.

The chain recombines TRBV2 with TRBJ1-4; 9 bases align to TRBD1. The CDR3 sequence is 15 residues long. Trimming cost V 4 bases and J 3 bases; bases outside gene matches: 3. The V gene's germline CDR1 is SNHLY and CDR2 FYNNEI. In DNA form, the CDR3 reads TGTGCCAGCAGTGGACAGGGGGTTGCTAATGAAAAACTGTTTTTT. Protein: CASSGQGVANEKLFF.

CDR3: CASSPGTGSTEAFF. CDR3 DNA: TGTGCCAGTAGTCCCGGGACAGGGAGCACTGAAGCTTTCTTT. The chain carries TRBV19 and TRBJ1-1, with 9 positions matching TRBD1. This CDR3 has 14 residues. Germline CDR1 reads LNHDA; CDR2 reads SQIVND (reference sequence). With 5 bases clipped from V and 4 bases from J, the junction kept 5 bases outside the gene matches. Complete variable domain (other parts from reference TRBV19 and TRBJ1-1): DGGITQSPKYLFRKEGQNVTLSCEQNLNHDAMYWYRQDPGQGLRLIYYSQIVNDFQKGDIAEGYSVSREKKESFPLTVTSAQKNPTAFYLCASSPGTGSTEAFFGQGTRLTVV.

The CDR3 region has the DNA TGTGCCAGCAGTTACTCATACAGGGGCCTGGGTCGGACTGAAGCTTTCTTT. The encoded protein is CASSYSYRGLGRTEAFF. The rearrangement uses TRBV6-2 or TRBV6-3 and TRBJ1-1; 7 bases fit TRBD1. Germline V lookup: CDR1 MNHEY, CDR2 SVGEGT. V lost 0 bases and J lost 5; bases outside the gene matches: 12. There are 17 residues in the CDR3.

The rearrangement uses TRBV4-3 and TRBJ2-6; possible D gene TRBD1, 5 bases. The CDR3 contains 19 residues. Trimming shortened V by 0 bases and J by 0 bases, and 15 bases separated the two germline ends. Germline assignment: CDR1 LGHNA and CDR2 YSLEER. This CDR3 reads CASSQDRVRVTSGANVLTF. In DNA form, the CDR3 reads TGCGCCAGCAGCCAAGATCGGGTCAGGGTAACCTCTGGGGCCAACGTCCTGACTTTC.

The chain carries TRBV19 and TRBJ2-1; D gene ambiguous. The CDR3 has 14 amino acids. V lost 7 bases and J lost 4, with 14 bases in between. The germline V gene encodes CDR1 LNHDA and CDR2 SQIVND (reference sequence). This CDR3 reads CASNKGTSYNEQFF. CDR3 in DNA: TGTGCCAGTAATAAAGGTACATCTTACAATGAGCAGTTCTTC.

The chain couples TRBV19 to TRBJ2-1; TRBD1 agrees at 9 bases. J was trimmed by 6 bases and V by 3 bases; bases with no gene match: 0. CDR1 and CDR2 (germline): LNHDA, SQIVND (reference sequence). This CDR3 is built from 13 residues. CDR3 amino acids: CASSMGQGNEQFF. CDR3 bases: TGTGCCAGTAGTATGGGACAGGGCAATGAGCAGTTCTTC.

This chain joins TRBV11-2 and TRBJ1-1; 8 bases are a match to TRBD1. The germline V gene has CDR1 SGHAT and CDR2 FQNNGV. CDR3 size: 15 residues. The V segment lost 1 base and the J segment 5 bases; nucleotides outside the gene matches: 6. The CDR3 reads CASSLGGQGLTEAFF. The CDR3 nucleotides are TGTGCCAGCAGCTTAGGTGGACAGGGTCTAACTGAAGCTTTCTTT.

V and J are TRBV11-2 and TRBJ1-1; the D is unclear. Trimming took off 3 bases at V and 7 bases at J, with 15 bases between the two ends. The CDR3 covers 14 residues. Germline CDR1 SGHAT, CDR2 FQNNGV. The CDR3 region has the DNA TGTGCCAGCAGCTTTGATGGTTCAACTGATGAAGCTTTCTTT. Amino acids: CASSFDGSTDEAFF.

J is TRBJ1-3 and V is TRBV7-9, with a weak D call TRBD1 (5 bases). Trimming left V 2 bases short and J 3 bases short, with 8 bases between. Germline V CDR1 and CDR2: SEHNR, FQNEAQ (reference sequence). The CDR3 contains 14 residues. CDR3 protein: CASSLQGVGNTIYF. The DNA of the CDR3 is TGTGCCAGCAGCTTACAGGGCGTTGGAAACACCATATATTTT.

The chain recombines TRBV19 with TRBJ1-1; 10 nucleotides line up with TRBD1. J gave up 3 bases and V 3 bases, and 7 bases lay outside the gene matches. Germline V gene data show CDR1 as LNHDA and CDR2 as SQIVND (reference sequence). CDR3 size: 16 residues. CDR3 region: CASSIRTGGTYTEAFF. CDR3 DNA sequence: TGTGCCAGTAGTATCAGGACAGGGGGGACCTACACTGAAGCTTTCTTT.

The V and J genes are TRBV19 and TRBJ1-1; 8 bases are a match to TRBD1. V lost 3 bases and J lost 0; bases outside the gene matches: 9. The germline gives CDR1 LNHDA, CDR2 SQIVND (reference sequence). This CDR3 is built from 17 residues. This chain's CDR3 is CASSIGYRGIMNTEAFF. In nucleotides, the CDR3 is TGTGCCAGTAGTATCGGCTACAGGGGGATAATGAACACTGAAGCTTTCTTT.

The V gene is TRBV4-1, the J gene TRBJ2-5; D is perhaps TRBD1 (5 bases). CDR1 is MGHRA, CDR2 YSYEKL, per germline. Trimming stripped 1 base from V and 5 bases from J, with 8 bases between. This CDR3 has 13 amino acids. CDR3 amino acids: CASSQGAGETQYF. Written as DNA, the CDR3 is TGCGCCAGCAGCCAAGGCGCAGGGGAGACCCAGTACTTC.

This clone appeared a few times. The same CDR3 is also encoded by other DNA sequences in this sample. This rearrangement joins TRBV9 to TRBJ2-7; TRBD1 agrees at 8 bases. CDR1 and CDR2 from the germline V gene are SGDLS and YYNGEE. The CDR3 length is 15 residues. The V and J ends lost 0 bases and 3 bases, in that order; junction bases with no gene match: 5. The DNA for the CDR3 is TGTGCCAGCAGCGTAGGGGCAGGGGGCAACTACGAGCAGTACTTC. It yields the protein CASSVGAGGNYEQYF.

This chain uses TRBV30 with TRBJ2-3, with 9 nucleotides matching TRBD2. The CDR3 has 16 amino acids. Germline V gives CDR1 GTSNPN, CDR2 SVGIG (reference sequence). Trimming at V came to 0 bases and at J to 3 bases, leaving 7 bases not matched to a gene. The CDR3 reads CAWSVISGSSTDTQYF. CDR3 DNA: TGTGCCTGGAGTGTAATTAGCGGGAGCTCGACAGATACGCAGTATTTT.

The chain links TRBV4-1 to TRBJ2-2, with TRBD2 identical over 7 bases. V lost 3 bases and J lost 3; bases outside the gene matches: 13. Per the germline V gene, CDR1 is MGHRA and CDR2 is YSYEKL. The CDR3 sequence is 18 residues long. For the CDR3, the DNA is TGCGCCAGCAGCCAGGATGGCCCGGGGGGAGCCTACACCGGGGAGCTGTTTTTT. It yields the protein CASSQDGPGGAYTGELFF.

The V and J genes are TRBV29-1 and TRBJ2-7, with TRBD2 identical over 8 bases. CDR1 SQVTM and CDR2 ANQGSEA come from the germline V gene. V shed 5 bases, J shed 0 bases, and the junction held 6 bases outside the gene matches. The CDR3 runs 14 residues. The CDR3 sequence is CSVRGGGISYEQYF. CDR3 sequence (DNA): TGCAGCGTTCGCGGCGGGGGGATCTCCTACGAGCAGTACTTC.

The chain has TRBV30 and TRBJ2-1; D remains ambiguous. This CDR3 comprises 15 residues. Trimming left V 2 bases short and J 0 bases short, with 11 bases between. Germline CDR1 is GTSNPN and CDR2 is SVGIG (reference sequence). The CDR3, as DNA: TGTGCCTGGAGTCCCCCGGAAATCTCCTACAATGAGCAGTTCTTC. Amino acid sequence: CAWSPPEISYNEQFF.

V usage is TRBV6-4 and J usage is TRBJ2-3, with D maybe TRBD1 (6 bases). Between the trimmed V and J ends, which lost 2 bases and 4 bases, there was a span of 10 bases. Per germline, CDR1 MRHNA and CDR2 SNTAGT. The CDR3 runs 14 residues. In DNA, the CDR3 is TGTGCCAGCAGTGACGGCAGGGGCGCAGATACGCAGTATTTT. The encoded protein is CASSDGRGADTQYF.

The rearrangement links TRBV6-2 or TRBV6-3 to TRBJ1-1; maybe TRBD1 (6 bases). Trimming pared 0 bases from V and 4 bases from J, leaving 9 bases between. CDR1 MNHEY and CDR2 SVGEGT come from the germline V gene. The CDR3 loop spans 14 amino acids. CDR3 DNA: TGTGCCAGCAGTTACTCGGACAGTGCCACTGAAGCTTTCTTT. Residues: CASSYSDSATEAFF.

The chain is built from TRBV12-3 or TRBV12-4 and TRBJ2-1; D is uncertain. The CDR3 is made up of 11 amino acids. V lost 2 bases and J 6 bases, leaving 2 bases between the germline ends. CDR3 DNA: TGTGCCAGCAGTTTACGCAATGAGCAGTTCTTC. Its protein is CASSLRNEQFF.

The chain carries TRBV27 and TRBJ1-1; TRBD1 matches 10 bases. The CDR3 contains 15 residues. Losses at the gene ends were 5 bases for V and 6 bases for J; bases not matched to a gene: 9. Germline-derived CDR1 and CDR2 are MNHEY and SMNVEV (reference sequence). The CDR3 DNA is TGTGCCAGCAGTCCGGACAGGGGGGCCGGCGCTGAAGCTTTCTTT. It specifies CASSPDRGAGAEAFF.